This TCR beta chain was recorded in a study of blood T cell repertoires in COVID-19. Across the study: There were acute and convalescent COVID-19 samples, and they came from the United States, Italy and Spain. PBMCs, B-cell-depleted T cells, or T cells were the source of the cDNA or gDNA that made up the material.

Authors' methods: Researchers report that nucleated cell counts were estimated from reference gene primer amplification. Clones were sequenced by immunoSEQ multiplex PCR, and TCRdb holds only the in-frame ones, with some missing. The V and J calls and the clone size are those of that table, but D and trimming were determined from the DNA. The sample contains 200,000 to 300,000 clones, approximately 83% of which appear only once. This clone occurred a few times. The CDR3 has 13 residues. Germline V lookup: CDR1 SGHRS, CDR2 YFSETQ. The junction had 4 bases not matched to a gene; V was cut back by 0 bases and J by 7 bases.

The chain couples TRBV5-1 to TRBJ2-7; 7 bases agree with TRBD1. This TCR derives from a human donor in a cohort sampled during active COVID-19. Sequencing was carried out using peripheral blood. The CDR3 reads CASSLDRGGEQYF. The DNA of the CDR3 is TGCGCCAGCAGCTTGGACAGGGGTGGAGAGCAGTACTTC.